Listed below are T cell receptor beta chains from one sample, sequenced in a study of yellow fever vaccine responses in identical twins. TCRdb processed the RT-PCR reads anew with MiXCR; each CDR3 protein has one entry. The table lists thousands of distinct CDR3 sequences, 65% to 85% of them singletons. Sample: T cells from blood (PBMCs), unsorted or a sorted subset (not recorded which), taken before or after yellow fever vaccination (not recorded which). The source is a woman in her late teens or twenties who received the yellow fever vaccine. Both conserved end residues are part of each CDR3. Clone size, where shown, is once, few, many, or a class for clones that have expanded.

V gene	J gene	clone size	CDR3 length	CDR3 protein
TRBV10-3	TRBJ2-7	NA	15	CAIRPRVASKHEQYF
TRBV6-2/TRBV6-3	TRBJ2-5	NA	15	CASSYESGFAETQYF
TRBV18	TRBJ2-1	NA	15	CASSPPGEVMNEQFF
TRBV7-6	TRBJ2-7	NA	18	CASSPLGLAGPDSYEQYF
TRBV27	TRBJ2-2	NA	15	CASSLSAGSTGELFF
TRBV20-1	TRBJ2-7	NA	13	CSAARGGGDEQYF
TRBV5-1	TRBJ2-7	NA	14	CASSEPGQTYEQYF
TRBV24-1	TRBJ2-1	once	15	CATSDPLDRDHEQFF
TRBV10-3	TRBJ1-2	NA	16	CAINMAGQLGNYGYTF
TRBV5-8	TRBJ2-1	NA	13	CASSYGEYNEQFF
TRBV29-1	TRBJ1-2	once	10	CSVEVEGYTF
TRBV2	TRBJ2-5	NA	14	CASSRLAGEETQYF
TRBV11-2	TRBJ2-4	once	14	CASSTRLGKNIQYF
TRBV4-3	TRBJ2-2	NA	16	CASSQYRQEYTGELFF
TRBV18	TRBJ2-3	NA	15	CASSPSSGLTDTQYF
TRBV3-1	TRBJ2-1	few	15	CASSQRTVTYNEQFF
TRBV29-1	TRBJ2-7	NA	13	CSVDLGDQYEQYF
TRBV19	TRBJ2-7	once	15	CASSIAAGALYEQYF
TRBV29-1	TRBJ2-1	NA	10	CSVLVDEQFF
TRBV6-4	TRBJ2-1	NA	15	CASTNRDYLYNEQFF
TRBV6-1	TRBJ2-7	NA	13	CASSPGLPYEQYF
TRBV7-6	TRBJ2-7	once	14	CASSEPTGGYEQYF
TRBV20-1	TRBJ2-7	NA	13	CSARFAASYEQYF
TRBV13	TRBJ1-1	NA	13	CASSQTGGTEAFF
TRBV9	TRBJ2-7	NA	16	CASSSGTLEGAYEQYF
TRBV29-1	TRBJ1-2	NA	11	CSVGVGHGYTF
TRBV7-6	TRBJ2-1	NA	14	CASSLMDYNNEQFF
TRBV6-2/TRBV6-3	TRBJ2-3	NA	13	CASSYSFGNTQYF
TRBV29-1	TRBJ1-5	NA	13	CSVEGPGNQPQHF
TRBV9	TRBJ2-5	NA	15	CASSAWDNHQETQYF
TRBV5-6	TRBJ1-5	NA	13	CASSLGSNQPQHF
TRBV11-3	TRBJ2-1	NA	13	CASRDRGDDEQFF
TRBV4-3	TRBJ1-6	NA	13	CASSQDRDSPLHF
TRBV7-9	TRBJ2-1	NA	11	CASSLELEQFF
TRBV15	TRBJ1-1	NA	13	CATGTGENTEAFF
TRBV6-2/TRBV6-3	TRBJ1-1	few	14	CASSYSSRDFEAFF
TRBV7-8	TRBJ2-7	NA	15	CASAGTSGGDYEQYF
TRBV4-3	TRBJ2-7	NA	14	CASSRYYRSGEQYF
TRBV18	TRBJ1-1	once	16	CASSPLHQGALAEAFF
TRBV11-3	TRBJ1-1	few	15	CASITGANTNTEAFF
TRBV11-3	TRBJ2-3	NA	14	CASSSGQGFSTQYF
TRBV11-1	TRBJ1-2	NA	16	CASSYDADYANYGYTF
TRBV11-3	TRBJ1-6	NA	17	CASSEGIGVVINSPLHF